At least ten counts were recorded for the clone carrying this T cell receptor (beta chain). This sample was taken from a study of T-cell reconstitution after alpha-beta-depleted transplantation in children. Unique molecular identifiers were built into the TCRbeta library. TCRdb re-analysed the PCR reads in MiXCR, keeping a single row per CDR3 protein. The table lists approximately 83,000 distinct CDR3 sequences, 7% to 10% of them singletons. The CDR3 runs to 16 residues. CDR1 is SGHVS and CDR2 is FQNEAQ in the germline V gene. Trimming pared 5 bases from V and 0 bases from J, leaving 14 bases between.

The receptor's source is a human donor who donated a stem cell graft to a child with congenital amegakaryocytic thrombocytopenia. This specimen was PBMCs from the stem cell graft donor, taken from the stem cell graft. The V and J genes are TRBV7-8 and TRBJ2-1; D gene ambiguous. CDR3 nucleotides: TGTGCCAGCAGCCCCCGGATCTGGGGCTCCTACAATGAGCAGTTCTTC. Residues: CASSPRIWGSYNEQFF.